The 9 T cell receptor beta chains below all came from one sample that was sequenced in a study of technical replicates of blood from a handful of donors. Assay: immunoSEQ multiplex PCR; the TCRdb copy retains only in-frame clones and omits some. This repertoire shows more than 65,000 clones, under 97% found once; its top ten account for more than 0.35%. The specimen was T cells isolated from PBMCs. The source of these receptors is a human donor in good health.

V gene TRBV5-1 combines with J gene TRBJ2-7, with TRBD2 matching over 11 bases. Trimming at V came to 4 bases and at J to 4 bases, leaving 4 bases not matched to a gene. The CDR3 extends over 14 amino acids. The V gene's germline CDR1 is SGHRS and CDR2 YFSETQ. CDR3 sequence reads: CASSPGTSGYEQYF. The CDR3 region has the DNA TGCGCCAGCAGCCCCGGGACTAGCGGTTACGAGCAGTACTTC.

The CDR3 protein is CASSTTGQVPYEQYF. Written as DNA, the CDR3 is TGCGCCAGCAGCACCACGGGACAGGTGCCCTACGAGCAGTACTTC. This chain links TRBV5-1 with TRBJ2-7, with 8 positions matching TRBD1. This CDR3 is built from 15 residues. Germline lookup yields CDR1 SGHRS and CDR2 YFSETQ. Unmatched junction bases numbered 8, after V lost 4 bases and J lost 2 bases.

The chain carries TRBV6-1 and TRBJ2-5; D remains ambiguous. The CDR3 length is 14 residues. V lost 1 base to trimming and J lost 5 bases, with 11 bases between them. Germline V gene sequence: CDR1 MNHNS, CDR2 SASEGT. CDR3 sequence (DNA): TGTGCCAGCAGTGAAGGGTTGACTCCGGAGACCCAGTACTTC. Amino acid sequence: CASSEGLTPETQYF.

V and J are TRBV20-1 and TRBJ2-1; no definite D call. V dropped 3 bases and J dropped 5 bases, with 5 bases sitting between them. The CDR3 has 11 amino acids. Germline CDR1 DFQATT, CDR2 SNEGSKA (reference sequence). The CDR3 DNA reads TGCAGTGCTAGCCTAGACAATGAGCAGTTCTTC. Protein: CSASLDNEQFF.

V gene TRBV7-3 combines with J gene TRBJ2-3, with 8 bases fitting TRBD2. Trimming took 3 bases from V and 4 from J; bases not matched to a gene: 9. There are 16 residues in the CDR3. Germline CDR1 is SGHTA and CDR2 is FQGTGA. CDR3 sequence reads: CASSFTPGTRADTQYF. The CDR3 nucleotides read TGTGCCAGCAGCTTTACGCCCGGGACTAGAGCAGATACGCAGTATTTT.

The chain recombines TRBV11-2 with TRBJ2-2, with D unresolved. Trimming stripped 1 base from V and 4 bases from J, with 10 bases between. The CDR3 runs 15 residues. Germline loops: CDR1 SGHAT, CDR2 FQNNGV. Written as DNA, the CDR3 is TGTGCCAGCAGCTTAGGGGCAGTAATCACCGGGGAGCTGTTTTTT. Protein product: CASSLGAVITGELFF.

The chain combines TRBV11-2 with TRBJ1-4; TRBD1 is a possible D gene (6 bases). This CDR3 is built from 15 residues. V was shortened by 5 bases and J by 4 bases, with 14 bases between the two germline ends. The germline V gene encodes CDR1 SGHAT and CDR2 FQNNGV. This chain's CDR3 is CASSDTGKVNEKLFF. CDR3 sequence (DNA): TGTGCCAGCAGCGATACAGGGAAGGTTAATGAAAAACTGTTTTTT.

The V and J genes are TRBV5-1 and TRBJ2-3, with D tentatively TRBD2 (6 bases). Germline CDR1 SGHRS, CDR2 YFSETQ. The V end was cut by 0 bases, the J end by 1 base, with 9 bases between. This CDR3 region has 15 residues. CDR3 sequence: CASSLVASGTDTQYF. The CDR3 DNA sequence: TGCGCCAGCAGCTTGGTGGCTAGCGGCACAGATACGCAGTATTTT.

The rearrangement uses TRBV5-6 and TRBJ2-1; D is undetermined. V lost 0 bases, J lost 7 bases, and 8 bases lay in between. Looked up from germline, CDR1 is SGHDT and CDR2 is YYEEEE. The CDR3 runs 13 residues. The CDR3 DNA reads TGTGCCAGCAGCTTGGACTCCCGAAATGAGCAGTTCTTC. Its protein is CASSLDSRNEQFF.